This is a list of T cell receptor beta chains from one sample in a study of T cell repertoires in cytomegalovirus infection. MiXCR, applied by TCRdb to the reads, yields one record per CDR3 protein. The repertoire has 200,000 or so distinct CDR3 sequences, 28% of them found once; the top ten carry 31%. The sample taken for sequencing was PBMCs. The receptors were sampled from a human donor in good health (CMV status not recorded). Some clones in this sample may be carry-over from other donors' samples. Both conserved end residues are part of each CDR3. The order of the fields is J gene, D gene, clone size, V gene, CDR3 DNA, CDR3 protein. D genes are given only for firm matches. Clone size, where shown, is once, few, many, or a class for clones that have expanded.

J: TRBJ2-7; D: TRBD1; size: few; V: TRBV20-1; DNA: TGCAGTGCTAGACCTCTCGACAGGGCCGACGTGTATTACGAGCAGTACTTC; CDR3: CSARPLDRADVYYEQYF
J: TRBJ2-3; D: NA; size: NA; V: TRBV6-1; DNA: TGTGCCAGCAGGACCGACAGGGAGGCAGATACGCAGTATTTT; CDR3: CASRTDREADTQYF
J: TRBJ1-2; D: NA; size: few; V: TRBV7-2; DNA: TGTGCCAGCAGCTTAGATTTTAACTATGGCTACACCTTC; CDR3: CASSLDFNYGYTF
J: TRBJ1-1; D: NA; size: few; V: TRBV19; DNA: TGTGCCAGTAGTCCCCGAAGAGGGGCTGAAGCTTTCTTT; CDR3: CASSPRRGAEAFF
J: TRBJ2-6; D: TRBD1; size: NA; V: TRBV2; DNA: TGTGCCAGCAGTGGGGGGACAGGGGGCTCTGGGGCCAACGTCCTGACTTTC; CDR3: CASSGGTGGSGANVLTF
J: TRBJ1-6; D: NA; size: NA; V: TRBV6-2/TRBV6-3; DNA: TGTGCCAGCAGTTACTCGGAGGGGAGGAGGTCTAATTCACCCCTCCACTTT; CDR3: CASSYSEGRRSNSPLHF
J: TRBJ2-2; D: TRBD1; size: few; V: TRBV12-3/TRBV12-4; DNA: TGTGCCAGCCGGGGACAGACGAACACCGGGGAGCTGTTTTTT; CDR3: CASRGQTNTGELFF
J: TRBJ2-5; D: NA; size: many; V: TRBV7-6; DNA: TGTGCCAGCAGCTCGACACAGGGTTTGATCCAGTACTTC; CDR3: CASSSTQGLIQYF
J: TRBJ2-3; D: NA; size: many; V: TRBV7-8; DNA: TGTGCCAGCAGCTCTACGACAGGAGGGGATACGCAGTATTTT; CDR3: CASSSTTGGDTQYF
J: TRBJ1-5; D: TRBD1; size: few; V: TRBV2; DNA: TGTGCCAGCACGCGGGAGGGGGCAGGTCAGCCCCAGCATTTT; CDR3: CASTREGAGQPQHF
J: TRBJ2-1; D: TRBD2; size: NA; V: TRBV6-1; DNA: TGTGCCAGCAGTGATGGACTAGCGGGGGGCTACAATGAGCAGTTCTTC; CDR3: CASSDGLAGGYNEQFF
J: TRBJ2-6; D: NA; size: many; V: TRBV7-9; DNA: TGTGCCAGCACCTCTGCGGGCTCTGGGGCCAACGTCCTGACTTTC; CDR3: CASTSAGSGANVLTF
J: TRBJ1-4; D: NA; size: NA; V: TRBV7-6; DNA: TGTGCCAGCAGCTTAGCGGGACCCGTGACTAATGAAAAACTGTTTTTT; CDR3: CASSLAGPVTNEKLFF
J: TRBJ1-4; D: NA; size: NA; V: TRBV7-2; DNA: TGTGCCAGCAGCTTGGAGGGAGCAACTAATGAAAAACTGTTTTTT; CDR3: CASSLEGATNEKLFF
J: TRBJ2-3; D: NA; size: NA; V: TRBV7-6; DNA: TGTGCCAGCAGCTCCGAGTGGGCAGATACGCAGTATTTT; CDR3: CASSSEWADTQYF
J: TRBJ1-1; D: TRBD1; size: NA; V: TRBV7-6; DNA: TGTGCCAGCAGCTCCAGGGGGTCGAACACTGAAGCTTTCTTT; CDR3: CASSSRGSNTEAFF
J: TRBJ1-5; D: TRBD1; size: few; V: TRBV12-3/TRBV12-4; DNA: TGTGCCAGCAGCTCCCCGGGACAGGGACATCAGCCCCAGCATTTT; CDR3: CASSSPGQGHQPQHF
J: TRBJ2-2; D: NA; size: NA; V: TRBV7-6; DNA: TGTGCCAGCAGCTTAGGGACAGACGGCGGGGAGCTGTTTTTT; CDR3: CASSLGTDGGELFF
J: TRBJ2-5; D: NA; size: NA; V: TRBV11-2; DNA: TGTGCCAGCAGCTATAGGGGGGGGGCGTTTGAAGAGACCCAGTACTTC; CDR3: CASSYRGGAFEETQYF
J: TRBJ2-3; D: TRBD2; size: once; V: TRBV5-4; DNA: TGTGCCAGCAGCTTGGATCCTAGCGGGGGAATAGGCACGCAGTATTTT; CDR3: CASSLDPSGGIGTQYF
J: TRBJ2-6; D: NA; size: few; V: TRBV7-2; DNA: TGTGCCAGCAGCTTACGACTTCTTCGAGGCTCTGGGGCCAACGTCCTGACTTTC; CDR3: CASSLRLLRGSGANVLTF
J: TRBJ1-4; D: NA; size: NA; V: TRBV6-8; DNA: TGTGCCAGCAGTTACCTCGGGGGCGGTGAAAAACTGTTTTTT; CDR3: CASSYLGGGEKLFF
J: TRBJ1-2; D: NA; size: few; V: TRBV4-1; DNA: TGCGCCAGCAGCCAAGGGGAGGGCTATGGCTACACCTTC; CDR3: CASSQGEGYGYTF
J: TRBJ1-1; D: NA; size: NA; V: TRBV5-1; DNA: TGCGCCAGCAGCTTGGAGTTAAGGGGCCCTAACACTGAAGCTTTCTTT; CDR3: CASSLELRGPNTEAFF
J: TRBJ1-5; D: NA; size: many; V: TRBV7-2; DNA: TGTGCCAGCAGCTTAGCGGTCGGAGATAGCAATCAGCCCCAGCATTTT; CDR3: CASSLAVGDSNQPQHF
J: TRBJ2-6; D: TRBD1; size: few; V: TRBV6-1; DNA: TGTGCCAGCAACGGACAGGGTATCTCTGGGGCCAACGTCCTGACTTTC; CDR3: CASNGQGISGANVLTF
J: TRBJ2-7; D: NA; size: few; V: TRBV4-3; DNA: TGCGCCAGCAGCCAAGAAGATGGGCAGTCCTACGAGCAGTACTTC; CDR3: CASSQEDGQSYEQYF
J: TRBJ2-7; D: TRBD1; size: many; V: TRBV7-2; DNA: TGTGCCAGCAGCTCCCGGGACAGGAGTTACGAGCAGTACTTC; CDR3: CASSSRDRSYEQYF
J: TRBJ1-1; D: NA; size: NA; V: TRBV6-4; DNA: TGTGCCAGCAGTGACTCCCCTGGGGAGGGTAGGACCACTGAAGCTTTCTTT; CDR3: CASSDSPGEGRTTEAFF
J: TRBJ2-3; D: NA; size: NA; V: TRBV7-2; DNA: TGTGCCAGCAGCTTTTTGGGAGACGGGAATACGGTTCGGACGCAGTATTTT; CDR3: CASSFLGDGNTVRTQYF
J: TRBJ2-5; D: TRBD1; size: few; V: TRBV24-1; DNA: TGTGCCACCAGTGAAAGGGGGCGTGAGACCCAGTACTTC; CDR3: CATSERGRETQYF
J: TRBJ2-1; D: TRBD2; size: NA; V: TRBV14; DNA: TGTGCCAGCAGCCAAGAGGGGACTAGCGGGGGGGCCTTAAATGAGCAGCTCTTC; CDR3: CASSQEGTSGGALNEQLF
J: TRBJ2-7; D: NA; size: NA; V: TRBV5-1; DNA: TGCGCCAGCAGCTTGGAGTTTGGCGACCCGCCTAACGAGCAGTACTTC; CDR3: CASSLEFGDPPNEQYF
J: TRBJ2-3; D: NA; size: NA; V: TRBV29-1; DNA: TGCAGCGTCCCAGACGGTTATAGCACAGATACGCAGTATTTT; CDR3: CSVPDGYSTDTQYF
J: TRBJ1-5; D: NA; size: NA; V: TRBV5-1; DNA: TGCGCCAGCAGCTCTGAGAGCAATCAGCCCCAGCATTTT; CDR3: CASSSESNQPQHF
J: TRBJ2-1; D: NA; size: few; V: TRBV7-9; DNA: TGTGCCAGCAGCCAGGACCGACGGGGACCCAATGAGCAGTTCTTC; CDR3: CASSQDRRGPNEQFF
J: TRBJ1-5; D: NA; size: NA; V: TRBV6-2/TRBV6-3; DNA: TGTGCCAGCAGTTACTCGCCTGCGGGGGTGGGCCTCAATCAGCCCCAGCATTTT; CDR3: CASSYSPAGVGLNQPQHF
J: TRBJ2-3; D: NA; size: few; V: TRBV7-2; DNA: TGTGCCAGCAGCAACCCGACCGCCACAGATACGCAGTATTTT; CDR3: CASSNPTATDTQYF
J: TRBJ2-1; D: NA; size: many; V: TRBV29-1; DNA: TGCAGCGCCAGGGTCAATGAGCAGTTCTTC; CDR3: CSARVNEQFF
J: TRBJ2-7; D: TRBD1; size: NA; V: TRBV20-1; DNA: TGCAGTGCTAGAGTTACAGGGGATCGCCACGAGCAGTACTTC; CDR3: CSARVTGDRHEQYF
J: TRBJ2-7; D: NA; size: NA; V: TRBV10-3; DNA: TGTGCCATCAGTGGGTCGGGGTTTGATGGGGAACCCTACGAGCAGTACTTC; CDR3: CAISGSGFDGEPYEQYF
J: TRBJ1-1; D: TRBD1; size: NA; V: TRBV6-5; DNA: TGTGCCAGCAGTTACCGGGGACAGGGGGCTCGTACTGAAGCTTTCTTT; CDR3: CASSYRGQGARTEAFF
J: TRBJ2-2; D: NA; size: NA; V: TRBV2; DNA: TGTGCCAGCAGTTACGAGGGGTCAAGGGCCGGGGAGCTGTTTTTT; CDR3: CASSYEGSRAGELFF
J: TRBJ1-2; D: NA; size: NA; V: TRBV20-1; DNA: TGCAGTGCGTCACAGGCAACCAACTATGGCTACACCTTC; CDR3: CSASQATNYGYTF